A single sample gave rise to the 29 T cell receptor beta chains below, sequenced in a study of blood T cell repertoires in COVID-19. The table came from immunoSEQ multiplex PCR; TCRdb's copy has only in-frame clones and leaves some out. The sample lists about 39,000 clones, roughly nine tenths occurring once. The source material was peripheral blood. These TCRs come from a man aged 45 to 65 with active COVID-19.

The chain recombines TRBV19 with TRBJ1-1; D call uncertain. Trimming took off 6 bases at V and 8 bases at J, with 16 bases between the two ends. CDR3 length: 13 amino acids. Germline V gene data show CDR1 as LNHDA and CDR2 as SQIVND (reference sequence). The CDR3 coding sequence is TGTGCCAGTAGCCTTCAGCGGGGATTAGAAGCTTTCTTT. Encoded protein: CASSLQRGLEAFF. The full variable domain, rest sourced from reference TRBV19 and TRBJ1-1, is DGGITQSPKYLFRKEGQNVTLSCEQNLNHDAMYWYRQDPGQGLRLIYYSQIVNDFQKGDIAEGYSVSREKKESFPLTVTSAQKNPTAFYLCASSLQRGLEAFFGQGTRLTVV.

This rearrangement joins TRBV4-3 to TRBJ1-1, with D possibly being TRBD1 (6 bases). This CDR3 comprises 14 residues. V lost 4 bases, J lost 5 bases, and 14 bases lay in between. The germline gives CDR1 LGHNA, CDR2 YSLEER. CDR3 in DNA: TGCGCCAGCAGCCCCGGGGGGGGGACAACTGAAGCTTTCTTT. Translated, it gives CASSPGGGTTEAFF.

The CDR3 region has the DNA TGTGCCAGCCAGGATGTCCAGCCCCAGCATTTT. As protein: CASQDVQPQHF. The rearrangement joins TRBV6-6 to TRBJ1-5, with D uncertain. The CDR3 loop spans 11 amino acids. Germline CDR1 is MNHNY and CDR2 is SVGAGI (reference sequence). Between the trimmed V and J ends, which lost 8 bases and 7 bases, there was a span of 9 bases.

The chain has TRBV7-6 and TRBJ2-7; 10 bases are a match to TRBD2. The CDR3 is 13 residues long. V shed 2 bases and J 7 bases; nucleotides not matched to a gene: 2. From germline, CDR1 is SGHVS and CDR2 FNYEAQ. The CDR3 sequence: CASSLWTSGEQYF. CDR3 in DNA: TGTGCCAGCAGCTTATGGACTAGCGGAGAGCAGTACTTC.

Only one count was recorded for this clone. V usage is TRBV6-5 and J usage is TRBJ2-6; D not resolved. The CDR3 runs 13 residues. Trimming took 2 bases from V and 7 from J, leaving 6 bases between them. Germline assignment: CDR1 MNHEY and CDR2 SVGAGI. CDR3: CASSYRVANVLTF. DNA of the CDR3: TGTGCCAGCAGTTACCGGGTAGCCAACGTCCTGACTTTC.

The V and J genes are TRBV18 and TRBJ1-6; no firm D call. The germline V and J ends were trimmed by 2 bases and 6 bases, with 14 bases remaining between them. Germline V gene sequence: CDR1 KGHSH, CDR2 LQKENI. The CDR3 length is 16 residues. The CDR3 region is CASSPGQMGLNSPLHF. The CDR3 DNA reads TGTGCCAGCTCACCAGGGCAGATGGGCCTTAATTCACCCCTCCACTTT.

The chain links TRBV7-9 to TRBJ2-2; 7 bases match TRBD1. This CDR3 spans 14 amino acids. The ends lost 5 bases at V and 6 bases at J; junction bases unmatched: 6. Germline V gives CDR1 SEHNR, CDR2 FQNEAQ (reference sequence). CDR3 amino acids: CASSPTGEPGELFF. In DNA form, the CDR3 reads TGTGCCAGCAGCCCTACAGGGGAGCCCGGGGAGCTGTTTTTT.

V gene TRBV6-5 combines with J gene TRBJ2-5, with 9 positions matching TRBD1. This CDR3 region has 15 residues. Germline CDR1 and CDR2: MNHEY and SVGAGI. The V and J ends lost 5 bases and 2 bases, in that order; junction bases with no gene match: 6. The CDR3 DNA reads TGTGCCAGCAGTCCGGGACAGGGAATTCAAGAGACCCAGTACTTC. Translation gives CASSPGQGIQETQYF.

The rearrangement joins TRBV6-5 to TRBJ2-7; 10 bases are a match to TRBD1. The V gene end was trimmed by 7 bases and the J gene end by 2 bases; junction bases not matched to a gene: 5. Looked up from germline, CDR1 is MNHEY and CDR2 is SVGAGI. The CDR3 is made up of 14 amino acids. CDR3 bases: TGTGCCAGCACAAAGACAGGGGGCCCCTACGAGCAGTACTTC. It is translated as CASTKTGGPYEQYF.

The chain couples TRBV6-2 or TRBV6-3 to TRBJ1-1, with a tentative D call TRBD1 (6 bases). Per germline, CDR1 MNHEY and CDR2 SVGEGT. The CDR3 covers 19 residues. V lost 0 bases, J lost 1 base, and 21 bases lay in between. This chain's CDR3 is CASSYSRGAGAVKNTEAFF. CDR3 sequence (DNA): TGTGCCAGCAGTTACTCGCGAGGAGCAGGGGCAGTTAAGAACACTGAAGCTTTCTTT.

This sequence joins TRBV30 and TRBJ1-3; 9 bases are a match to TRBD1. The CDR3 has 16 amino acids. With 0 bases clipped from V and 4 bases from J, the junction kept 7 bases outside the gene matches. The germline gives CDR1 GTSNPN, CDR2 SVGIG (reference sequence). CDR3 in amino acids: CAWSVRPGTGGNTIYF. CDR3 DNA: TGTGCCTGGAGTGTCCGACCCGGGACAGGGGGAAACACCATATATTTT.

J is TRBJ2-7 and V is TRBV7-2, with 11 nucleotides matching TRBD2. There are 19 residues in the CDR3. With V trimmed by 2 bases and J by 2 bases, 14 bases remained unmatched. Germline CDR1 is SGHTA and CDR2 is FQGNSA. The CDR3 loop is CASSLKGRGGLAETYEQYF. The DNA of the CDR3 is TGTGCCAGCAGCTTAAAGGGCAGGGGGGGACTAGCGGAGACCTACGAGCAGTACTTC. The full variable domain, in which reference TRBV7-2 and TRBJ2-7 provide the parts outside the CDR3, is GAGVSQSPSNKVTEKGKDVELRCDPISGHTALYWYRQSLGQGLEFLIYFQGNSAPDKSGLPSDRFSAERTGGSVSTLTIQRTQQEDSAVYLCASSLKGRGGLAETYEQYFGPGTRLTVT.

V and J are TRBV5-4 and TRBJ2-1; D not certain. The V gene's germline CDR1 is SGHNT and CDR2 YYREEE (reference sequence). The CDR3 has 13 residues. The V end was cut by 0 bases, the J end by 9 bases, with 10 bases between. The CDR3 region is CASSLAERGEQFF. The CDR3 nucleotides read TGTGCCAGCAGCTTGGCCGAACGCGGTGAGCAGTTCTTC. Complete variable domain (other parts from reference TRBV5-4 and TRBJ2-1): ETGVTQSPTHLIKTRGQQVTLRCSSQSGHNTVSWYQQALGQGPQFIFQYYREEENGRGNFPPRFSGLQFPNYSSELNVNALELDDSALYLCASSLAERGEQFFGPGTRLTVL.

The rearrangement links TRBV2 to TRBJ1-4; 10 nucleotides align to TRBD1. The CDR3 covers 14 residues. V shed 5 bases, J shed 6 bases, and the junction held 3 bases outside the gene matches. Germline V gene lookup returns CDR1 SNHLY and CDR2 FYNNEI. In DNA, the CDR3 is TGTGCCAGCAGTTTGGACAGGGGGGATGAAAAACTGTTTTTT. This translates into CASSLDRGDEKLFF. Full variable domain (rest looked up from reference TRBV2 and TRBJ1-4): EPEVTQTPSHQVTQMGQEVILRCVPISNHLYFYWYRQILGQKVEFLVSFYNNEISEKSEIFDDQFSVERPDGSNFTLKIRSTKLEDSAMYFCASSLDRGDEKLFFGSGTQLSVL.

V is TRBV3-1 (or the pseudogene TRBV3-2) and J is TRBJ2-2; no reliable D call. CDR3 length: 11 residues. Trimming shortened V by 8 bases and J by 5 bases, and 6 bases separated the two germline ends. Germline CDR1 reads LGHDT; CDR2 reads YNNKEL (reference sequence). In DNA form, the CDR3 reads TGTGCCAGCGGGCTGACCGGGGAGCTGTTTTTT. Its translation is CASGLTGELFF.

The chain couples TRBV6-1 to TRBJ1-1; D gene ambiguous. Trimming left V 3 bases short and J 1 base short, with 12 bases between. CDR1 and CDR2 from the germline V gene are MNHNS and SASEGT. The CDR3 is 15 residues long. The CDR3 region has the DNA TGTGCCAGCAGTGATCTAACCACTCCGAACACTGAAGCTTTCTTT. Encoded protein: CASSDLTTPNTEAFF.

J is TRBJ1-1 and V is TRBV6-1; 8 nucleotides line up with TRBD1. This CDR3 is built from 14 residues. After removal of 2 bases from V and 10 bases from J, the junction contained 9 bases not matched to a gene. The germline CDR1 and CDR2 sequences are MNHNS and SASEGT. The CDR3 coding sequence is TGTGCCAGCAGTGAACCGGCAGGGGGCCTGATAGCTTTCTTT. Its translation is CASSEPAGGLIAFF.

This rearrangement joins TRBV7-2 to TRBJ2-2; D may be TRBD1 (6 bases). V was cut by 1 base and J by 4 bases, with 13 bases left in between. The germline V gene encodes CDR1 SGHTA and CDR2 FQGNSA. The CDR3 covers 16 residues. The CDR3 nucleotides are TGTGCCAGCAGCTTAGGCAGGGGCGGTTTCACCGGGGAGCTGTTTTTT. It specifies CASSLGRGGFTGELFF.

The chain couples TRBV12-3 or TRBV12-4 to TRBJ2-3; D remains unclear. V was cut by 9 bases and J by 6 bases, with 10 bases left in between. This CDR3 has 11 amino acids. The CDR3 reads CASSSYDTQYF. In DNA form, the CDR3 reads TGTGCCAGTTCCTCCTACGATACGCAGTATTTT.

This clone was picked up one time. V is TRBV5-1 and J is TRBJ2-5; possibly TRBD1 for D (6 bases). CDR3 length: 15 amino acids. Trimming stripped 0 bases from V and 2 bases from J, with 11 bases between. Germline loops: CDR1 SGHRS, CDR2 YFSETQ. The CDR3 here is CASSLGSRGQETQYF. The CDR3 nucleotides read TGCGCCAGCAGCTTGGGGTCTAGGGGGCAAGAGACCCAGTACTTC.

V is TRBV7-3 and J is TRBJ1-2; unclear D gene. Germline V CDR1 and CDR2: SGHTA, FQGTGA. The CDR3 has 14 amino acids. The V end lost 5 bases, the J end lost 2 bases, and 12 bases lay between the germline ends. The chain's CDR3 is CASSPSVRNYGYTF. DNA of the CDR3: TGTGCCAGCAGCCCAAGCGTACGGAACTATGGCTACACCTTC.

V usage is TRBV5-4 and J usage is TRBJ1-1, with D unresolved. The CDR3 runs 17 residues. V was pared by 4 bases and J by 1 base, with 20 bases between. Germline V CDR1 and CDR2: SGHNT, YYREEE (reference sequence). The CDR3 DNA follows: TGTGCCAGCAGCCCCCCGGGGATCGGTCCTGGGAACACTGAAGCTTTCTTT. Translating gives CASSPPGIGPGNTEAFF.

The V gene is TRBV10-3, the J gene TRBJ2-5; 9 bases fit TRBD2. Unmatched junction bases numbered 1, after V lost 0 bases and J lost 5 bases. Germline V gives CDR1 ENHRY, CDR2 SYGVKD. CDR3 length equals 14 residues. The CDR3 DNA reads TGTGCCATCAGTGAGTCACTAGCGGGCGAGACCCAGTACTTC. It specifies CAISESLAGETQYF.

This chain uses TRBV3-1 (or the pseudogene TRBV3-2) with TRBJ2-5; 7 positions match TRBD2. The CDR3 has 14 residues. The V gene's germline CDR1 is LGHDT and CDR2 YNNKEL (reference sequence). After removal of 4 bases from V and 5 bases from J, the junction contained 7 bases not matched to a gene. This CDR3 is CASSPGLPPETQYF. For the CDR3, the DNA is TGTGCCAGCAGCCCGGGACTACCCCCGGAGACCCAGTACTTC.

V gene TRBV4-2 combines with J gene TRBJ2-5; the D gene is possibly TRBD2 (5 bases). The CDR3 extends over 14 amino acids. CDR1 is LGHNA, CDR2 YNFKEQ, per germline. The ends were cut back, 2 bases at V and 5 bases at J, with 12 bases in the middle. The CDR3 loop is CASSQMVERETQYF. CDR3 DNA sequence: TGTGCCAGCAGCCAAATGGTCGAGCGGGAGACCCAGTACTTC.

The V and J genes are TRBV9 and TRBJ2-1; 8 bases align to TRBD1. CDR1 and CDR2 from the germline V gene are SGDLS and YYNGEE. The length of the CDR3 is 18 residues. V gave up 0 bases and J gave up 3 bases; unmatched junction bases: 11. The CDR3, as DNA: TGTGCCAGCAGCGTAGAGTTTGGTCGACAGGGGAACTACAATGAGCAGTTCTTC. Translated: CASSVEFGRQGNYNEQFF. The whole variable domain, filled in from reference TRBV9 and TRBJ2-1, reads DSGVTQTPKHLITATGQRVTLRCSPRSGDLSVYWYQQSLDQGLQFLIQYYNGEERAKGNILERFSAQQFPDLHSELNLSSLELGDSALYFCASSVEFGRQGNYNEQFFGPGTRLTVL.

The V gene is TRBV19, the J gene TRBJ2-6, with unresolved D. Germline CDR1 is LNHDA and CDR2 is SQIVND (reference sequence). The CDR3 totals 13 residues. Deletions cut 6 bases from V and 2 bases from J, with 5 bases between. The CDR3 DNA reads as TGTGCCAGTAGCTTAGCTGGGGCCAACGTCCTGACTTTC. Its translation is CASSLAGANVLTF.

The chain uses TRBV6-7 and TRBJ1-2; unclear D gene. TRBV6-7 is noted as an ORF with a role that remains uncertain. The CDR3 spans 11 residues. V was clipped by 2 bases and J by 13 bases, with 11 bases between them. The CDR3 spells CASSYAAGSTF. For the CDR3, the DNA is TGTGCCAGCAGTTACGCGGCCGGTAGCACCTTC.

The chain links TRBV4-2 to TRBJ1-2; D remains unclear. The CDR3 is 13 residues long. Trimming removed 2 bases from V and 7 bases from J, with 11 bases in between. The germline gives CDR1 LGHNA, CDR2 YNFKEQ. For the CDR3, the DNA is TGTGCCAGCAGCCAACAGCGGTTGGGTGGCTACACCTTC. This translates into CASSQQRLGGYTF.